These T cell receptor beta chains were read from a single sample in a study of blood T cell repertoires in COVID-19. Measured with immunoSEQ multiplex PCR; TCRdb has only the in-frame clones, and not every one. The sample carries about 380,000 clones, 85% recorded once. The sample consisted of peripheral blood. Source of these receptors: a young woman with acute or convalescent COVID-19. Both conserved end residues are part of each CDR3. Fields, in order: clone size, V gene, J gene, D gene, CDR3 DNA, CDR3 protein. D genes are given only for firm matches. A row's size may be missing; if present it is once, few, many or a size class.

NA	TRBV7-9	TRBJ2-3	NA	TGTGCCAGCAGCACCCGACAGCAAAGCACAGATACGCAGTATTTT	CASSTRQQSTDTQYF
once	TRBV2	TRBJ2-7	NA	TGTGCCAGCAGTTTGGAGTACGAGCAGTACTTC	CASSLEYEQYF
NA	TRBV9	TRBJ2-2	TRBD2	TGTGCCAGCAGCGTAGAGGGTAGCGGGAGGATAAAGACCGGGGAGCTGTTTTTT	CASSVEGSGRIKTGELFF
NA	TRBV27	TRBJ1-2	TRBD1	TGTGCCACCAAACCCTCAAAAGGGGGCTGGTATGGCTACACCTTC	CATKPSKGGWYGYTF
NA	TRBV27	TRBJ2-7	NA	TGTGCCAGCAGTCTACTGTATCCGGGGGAGCAGTACTTC	CASSLLYPGEQYF
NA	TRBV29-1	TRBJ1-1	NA	TGCAGCGTTCGAGACAGCACTGAAGCTTTCTTT	CSVRDSTEAFF
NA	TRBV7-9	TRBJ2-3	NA	TGTGCCAGCAGCTATACAGGATCGGGCACAGATACGCAGTATTTT	CASSYTGSGTDTQYF
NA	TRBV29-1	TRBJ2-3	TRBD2	TGCAGCGTTGCGGGACTAGCGGGCACAGATACGCAGTATTTT	CSVAGLAGTDTQYF
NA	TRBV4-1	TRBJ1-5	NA	TGCGCCAGCAGCCAACAGACAGCTATGTATCCCCAGCATTTT	CASSQQTAMYPQHF
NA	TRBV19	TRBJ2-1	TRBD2	TGTGCCAGTATCGCGGGAGGTCGCTCCTACAATGAGCAGTTCTTC	CASIAGGRSYNEQFF
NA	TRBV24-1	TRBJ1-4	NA	TGTGCCACCAGTGACCCGAGGGGGGGCAGTGAAAAACTGTTTTTT	CATSDPRGGSEKLFF
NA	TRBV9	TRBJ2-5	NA	TGTGCCAGCAGCCCCGACAGCGGGACAGGCCTAGAGACCCAGTACTTC	CASSPDSGTGLETQYF
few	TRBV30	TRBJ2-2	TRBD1	TGTGCTTTGGAACAGGGGGCCGTGGACACCGGGGAGCTGTTTTTT	CALEQGAVDTGELFF
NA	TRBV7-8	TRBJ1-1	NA	TGTGCCAGCAGCTTTAGGGCAGGGGTTGACGGCACTGAAGCTTTCTTT	CASSFRAGVDGTEAFF
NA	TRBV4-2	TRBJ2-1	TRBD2	TGTGCCAGCAGCCCCGGCTCGGGACTAGCGGGGAACAATGAGCAGTTCTTC	CASSPGSGLAGNNEQFF
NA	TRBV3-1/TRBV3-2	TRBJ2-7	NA	TGTGCCAGCAGCCAAGATCGAGTATTCCACGAGCAGTACTTC	CASSQDRVFHEQYF
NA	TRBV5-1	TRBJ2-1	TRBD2	TGCGCCAGCAGCTCGGGACTAGCGGGAGGGCCCTACAATGAGCAGTTCTTC	CASSSGLAGGPYNEQFF
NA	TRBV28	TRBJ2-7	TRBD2	TGTGCCAGCAGCTTAGCGGGAGAGAATTCTTACGAGCAGTACTTC	CASSLAGENSYEQYF
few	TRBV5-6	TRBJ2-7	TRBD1	TGTGCCAGCAGCCCCGGGACAGGGGCAGGGTACGAGCAGTACTTC	CASSPGTGAGYEQYF
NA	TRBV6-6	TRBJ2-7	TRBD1	TGTGCCAGCAGCGAGCTAAATCCCGGGACAGCTGGAGAGCAGTACTTC	CASSELNPGTAGEQYF